This is a list of T cell receptor beta chains from one sample in a study of blood T cell repertoires in COVID-19. Profiled with immunoSEQ multiplex PCR; TCRdb holds only in-frame clones, not every one. The table has approximately 99,000 clones, 84% seen once. Material for sequencing was peripheral blood. These TCRs come from a man between 65 and 80 years old with active or convalescent COVID-19. The CDR3 runs from the conserved cysteine through the conserved F or W. The order of the fields is V gene, J gene, clone size, D gene, CDR3 DNA, CDR3 protein. D genes are given only for firm matches. Not every row has a clone size; where given, it reads once, few, many or a size class.

V gene: TRBV25-1
J gene: TRBJ1-1
clone size: -
D gene: TRBD1
CDR3 DNA: TGTGCCAGCAGGACGGCAGGGGGTCCGAAAGCTTTCTTT
CDR3 protein: CASRTAGGPKAFF

V gene: TRBV18
J gene: TRBJ2-7
clone size: -
D gene: TRBD1
CDR3 DNA: TGTGCCAGCTCACCACTCGGCCCTGGGACAGCGAGCTCCTACGAGCAGTACTTC
CDR3 protein: CASSPLGPGTASSYEQYF

V gene: TRBV5-4
J gene: TRBJ2-3
clone size: -
D gene: TRBD2
CDR3 DNA: TGTGCCAGCAGCAAAGGACTAGCGGGGGGGACCCGAGGTAGCACAGATACGCAGTATTTT
CDR3 protein: CASSKGLAGGTRGSTDTQYF

V gene: TRBV6-1
J gene: TRBJ1-5
clone size: -
D gene: -
CDR3 DNA: TGTGCCAGCAGTGAAGGTGTATCGGCGGTCCTTAGCAATCAGCCCCAGCATTTT
CDR3 protein: CASSEGVSAVLSNQPQHF

V gene: TRBV12-3/TRBV12-4
J gene: TRBJ1-1
clone size: -
D gene: -
CDR3 DNA: TGTGCCAGCAGTCTCCGACAGACCCATGAAGCTTTCTTT
CDR3 protein: CASSLRQTHEAFF

V gene: TRBV28
J gene: TRBJ1-2
clone size: -
D gene: -
CDR3 DNA: TGTGCCAGCAGTAGCCCGCAGGGGTTCGATGGCTACACCTTC
CDR3 protein: CASSSPQGFDGYTF

V gene: TRBV5-1
J gene: TRBJ2-2
clone size: -
D gene: -
CDR3 DNA: TGCGCCAGCAGCCCTGGACACGGAGACACCGGGGAGCTGTTTTTT
CDR3 protein: CASSPGHGDTGELFF

V gene: TRBV2
J gene: TRBJ2-1
clone size: -
D gene: TRBD1
CDR3 DNA: TGTGCCAGCAGCCCGGGACAGAGGTCCTACAATGAGCAGTTCTTC
CDR3 protein: CASSPGQRSYNEQFF

V gene: TRBV24-1
J gene: TRBJ2-3
clone size: -
D gene: TRBD2
CDR3 DNA: TGTGCCACCAGTGAAACAAGCGGGGACCCTAGCACAGATACGCAGTATTTT
CDR3 protein: CATSETSGDPSTDTQYF

V gene: TRBV18
J gene: TRBJ1-4
clone size: -
D gene: TRBD1
CDR3 DNA: TGTGCCAGCTCTCGGGACAGGGGGTCTGAAAAACTGTTTTTT
CDR3 protein: CASSRDRGSEKLFF

V gene: TRBV12-3/TRBV12-4
J gene: TRBJ2-1
clone size: -
D gene: -
CDR3 DNA: TGTGCCAGCACCAAGCGTGTCAATGAGCAGTTCTTC
CDR3 protein: CASTKRVNEQFF

V gene: TRBV28
J gene: TRBJ1-1
clone size: -
D gene: TRBD1
CDR3 DNA: TGTGCCAGCAGAAATAGACAGGGGGCGAACACTGAAGCTTTCTTT
CDR3 protein: CASRNRQGANTEAFF

V gene: TRBV28
J gene: TRBJ1-4
clone size: few
D gene: TRBD1
CDR3 DNA: TGTGCCAGCAGTCGTAACTTCGGGACAGGGAGGGTGGAAAAACTGTTTTTT
CDR3 protein: CASSRNFGTGRVEKLFF

V gene: TRBV5-4
J gene: TRBJ2-5
clone size: -
D gene: TRBD1
CDR3 DNA: TGTGCCAGCAGCACTACAGGGGGCCAAGAGACCCAGTACTTC
CDR3 protein: CASSTTGGQETQYF

V gene: TRBV7-9
J gene: TRBJ1-2
clone size: -
D gene: -
CDR3 DNA: TGTGCCAGCAGCTTATTCGCTGATACTTTCTATGGCTACACCTTC
CDR3 protein: CASSLFADTFYGYTF

V gene: TRBV3-1/TRBV3-2
J gene: TRBJ1-2
clone size: -
D gene: -
CDR3 DNA: TGTGCCAGCAGCCCAGCGGCAGCCCCTAACTATGGCTACACCTTC
CDR3 protein: CASSPAAAPNYGYTF

V gene: TRBV7-9
J gene: TRBJ1-1
clone size: few
D gene: -
CDR3 DNA: TGTGCCAGCAGCCCACCCCGGCTCGGGGTAGAAGCTTTCTTT
CDR3 protein: CASSPPRLGVEAFF

V gene: TRBV7-8
J gene: TRBJ1-1
clone size: -
D gene: -
CDR3 DNA: TGTGCCAGCAGCTATAGGGACTTAGAAGCTTTCTTT
CDR3 protein: CASSYRDLEAFF

V gene: TRBV7-6
J gene: TRBJ2-1
clone size: -
D gene: TRBD1
CDR3 DNA: TGTGCCAGCAGCTTATTAGCACAGGGGGACAATGAGCAGTTCTTC
CDR3 protein: CASSLLAQGDNEQFF

V gene: TRBV12-3/TRBV12-4
J gene: TRBJ2-5
clone size: -
D gene: -
CDR3 DNA: TGTGCCAGCAGCGGAGAGACCCAGTACTTC
CDR3 protein: CASSGETQYF

V gene: TRBV7-9
J gene: TRBJ2-7
clone size: few
D gene: -
CDR3 DNA: TGTGCCAGCAGCCTCAGGACAGTAACAGCTCCTGGCGAGCAGTACTTC
CDR3 protein: CASSLRTVTAPGEQYF

V gene: TRBV29-1
J gene: TRBJ2-5
clone size: -
D gene: -
CDR3 DNA: TGCAGCGTACCTCGGGGGACAGCTCAAGAGACCCAGTACTTC
CDR3 protein: CSVPRGTAQETQYF

V gene: TRBV4-2
J gene: TRBJ2-7
clone size: -
D gene: TRBD2
CDR3 DNA: TGTGCCAGCAGCCAAGAGGGGGGGAACAGCTACTACGAGCAGTACTTC
CDR3 protein: CASSQEGGNSYYEQYF

V gene: TRBV7-9
J gene: TRBJ2-3
clone size: -
D gene: TRBD1
CDR3 DNA: TGTGCCAGCAGCCCGGGACAGGGGGTAGATACGCAGTATTTT
CDR3 protein: CASSPGQGVDTQYF

V gene: TRBV4-1
J gene: TRBJ1-1
clone size: few
D gene: -
CDR3 DNA: TGCGCCAGCAGCCAAGATGGGCGGAACACTGAAGCTTTCTTT
CDR3 protein: CASSQDGRNTEAFF

V gene: TRBV30
J gene: TRBJ1-1
clone size: -
D gene: -
CDR3 DNA: TGTGCCTCCCGGACAACTGGCGCAGCTTTCTTT
CDR3 protein: CASRTTGAAFF

V gene: TRBV6-5
J gene: TRBJ1-1
clone size: -
D gene: TRBD1
CDR3 DNA: TGTGCCAGCAGGAGACAGGGTAACACTGAAGCTTTCTTT
CDR3 protein: CASRRQGNTEAFF

V gene: TRBV29-1
J gene: TRBJ1-2
clone size: -
D gene: TRBD1
CDR3 DNA: TGCAGCGCCATGACAGGGGGCGAGAGCTATGGCTACACCTTC
CDR3 protein: CSAMTGGESYGYTF

V gene: TRBV9
J gene: TRBJ1-1
clone size: -
D gene: -
CDR3 DNA: TGTGCCAGCAGAAAAGGAGGGGATACCACTGAAGCTTTCTTT
CDR3 protein: CASRKGGDTTEAFF

V gene: TRBV29-1
J gene: TRBJ1-1
clone size: -
D gene: -
CDR3 DNA: TGCAGCGTGAGGCGGACTGAAGCTTTCTTT
CDR3 protein: CSVRRTEAFF

V gene: TRBV6-2/TRBV6-3
J gene: TRBJ1-2
clone size: -
D gene: -
CDR3 DNA: TGTGCCAGCAGTTACGATGCGGTGAACTATGGCTACACCTTC
CDR3 protein: CASSYDAVNYGYTF

V gene: TRBV4-1
J gene: TRBJ2-2
clone size: once
D gene: -
CDR3 DNA: TGCGCCAGCAGCCCGGGACACGGAAAAAACACCGGGGAGCTGTTTTTT
CDR3 protein: CASSPGHGKNTGELFF

V gene: TRBV6-6
J gene: TRBJ1-6
clone size: once
D gene: -
CDR3 DNA: TGTGCCAGCAGCGCCCTGACAGCCGTTCTCCACTTT
CDR3 protein: CASSALTAVLHF

V gene: TRBV3-1/TRBV3-2
J gene: TRBJ2-1
clone size: -
D gene: -
CDR3 DNA: TGTGCCAGCAGCCGTCAGGGGTCAGCGGGACCCTACAATGAGCAGTTCTTC
CDR3 protein: CASSRQGSAGPYNEQFF

V gene: TRBV13
J gene: TRBJ2-2
clone size: -
D gene: TRBD1
CDR3 DNA: TGTGCCAGCAGCTTACGGACAGGGCGAAGCACCGGGGAGCTGTTTTTT
CDR3 protein: CASSLRTGRSTGELFF

V gene: TRBV5-1
J gene: TRBJ2-5
clone size: -
D gene: -
CDR3 DNA: TGCGCCAGCAGCCCCGCCCGCCGGGGAGCAGAGACCCAGTACTTC
CDR3 protein: CASSPARRGAETQYF

V gene: TRBV7-3
J gene: TRBJ1-1
clone size: once
D gene: TRBD1
CDR3 DNA: TGTGCCAGCAGCTCCAGGGGGGACAGGGAGGCTTTCTTT
CDR3 protein: CASSSRGDREAFF

V gene: TRBV3-1/TRBV3-2
J gene: TRBJ2-7
clone size: -
D gene: TRBD1
CDR3 DNA: TGTGCCAGCAGCCAAGGGCAGGGGGTGGGCGAGCAGTACTTC
CDR3 protein: CASSQGQGVGEQYF

V gene: TRBV6-2/TRBV6-3
J gene: TRBJ2-2
clone size: -
D gene: TRBD1
CDR3 DNA: TGTGCCAGCAGTTACCCGCCCGGGACAGGGGTGACCGGGGAGCTGTTTTTT
CDR3 protein: CASSYPPGTGVTGELFF

V gene: TRBV6-5
J gene: TRBJ1-5
clone size: -
D gene: -
CDR3 DNA: TGTGCCAGCGCGGGAAATCAGCCCCAGCATTTT
CDR3 protein: CASAGNQPQHF

V gene: TRBV5-1
J gene: TRBJ2-7
clone size: few
D gene: TRBD1
CDR3 DNA: TGCGCCAGCAGCTTGGAGGGACAGGTTTACGAGCAGTACTTC
CDR3 protein: CASSLEGQVYEQYF

V gene: TRBV5-1
J gene: TRBJ2-2
clone size: -
D gene: TRBD2
CDR3 DNA: TGCGCCAGCAGCTCAACCGGGACTAGCGGGGGGGCCCGCACCGGGGAGCTGTTTTTT
CDR3 protein: CASSSTGTSGGARTGELFF

V gene: TRBV28
J gene: TRBJ2-7
clone size: once
D gene: -
CDR3 DNA: TGTGCCAGCAGATCAGACGGGACACCCTACGAGCAGTACTTC
CDR3 protein: CASRSDGTPYEQYF

V gene: TRBV30
J gene: TRBJ1-1
clone size: -
D gene: TRBD1
CDR3 DNA: TGTGTCACAGGGGGTTTTAGTCTAGGGAAGACTGAAGCTTTCTTT
CDR3 protein: CVTGGFSLGKTEAFF

V gene: TRBV9
J gene: TRBJ1-2
clone size: -
D gene: TRBD1
CDR3 DNA: TGTGCCAGCAGCGAGGGGGTCGGGACAGGCTATGGCTACACCTTC
CDR3 protein: CASSEGVGTGYGYTF

V gene: TRBV5-5
J gene: TRBJ1-6
clone size: once
D gene: TRBD1
CDR3 DNA: TGTGCCAGCAGCTTGGGGCTCGGACAGGACTATTCACCCCTCCACTTT
CDR3 protein: CASSLGLGQDYSPLHF